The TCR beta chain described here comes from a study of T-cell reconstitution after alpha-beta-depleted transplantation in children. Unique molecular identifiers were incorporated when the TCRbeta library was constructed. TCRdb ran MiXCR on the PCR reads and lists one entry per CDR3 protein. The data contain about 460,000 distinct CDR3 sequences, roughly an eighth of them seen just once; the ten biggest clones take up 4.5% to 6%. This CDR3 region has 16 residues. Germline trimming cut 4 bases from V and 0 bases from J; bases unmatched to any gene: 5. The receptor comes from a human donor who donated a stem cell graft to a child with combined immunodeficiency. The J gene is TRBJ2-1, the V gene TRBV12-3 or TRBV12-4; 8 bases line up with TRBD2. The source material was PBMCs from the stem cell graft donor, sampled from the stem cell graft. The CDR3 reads CASSSVAGSSYNEQFF. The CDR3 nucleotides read TGTGCCAGCAGTTCTGTAGCGGGAAGCTCCTACAATGAGCAGTTCTTC.